Below, 25 T cell receptor beta chains from the same sample are listed, as sequenced in a study of shared clonotypes between healthy human individuals. Data came from immunoSEQ multiplex PCR; TCRdb stores just in-frame clones and leaves some out. The sample lists 950,000 to 1,200,000 clones; roughly 80% were seen once. What was sequenced was memory CD4+ T cells from PBMCs. The subset here: CD45RA-negative fraction. The receptors shown here come from a man between 18 and 35 years old in good health. Some clones in this sample may be carry-over from other donors' samples.

The chain recombines TRBV4-3 with TRBJ1-6; D remains unclear. V gave up 4 bases and J gave up 7 bases, with 14 bases separating them. CDR1 LGHNA and CDR2 YSLEER come from the germline V gene. The CDR3 is 15 amino acids. Written as DNA, the CDR3 is TGCGCCAGCAGCCCCGTGACTGCTACCAATTCACCCCTCCACTTT. This sequence encodes CASSPVTATNSPLHF.

This CDR3 reads CASSQFPGFYEQYF. The CDR3, as DNA: TGTGCCAGCAGCCAATTCCCGGGATTCTACGAGCAGTACTTC. The rearrangement uses TRBV14 and TRBJ2-7; a possible D gene is TRBD2 (5 bases). With 2 bases removed from V and 3 bases from J, the gap between germline ends came to 11 bases. In germline, CDR1 is SGHDN, CDR2 FVKESK. This CDR3 is built from 14 residues.

This clone was recorded a few times. The chain couples TRBV28 to TRBJ1-2, with a weak D call TRBD1 (5 bases). V lost 1 base to trimming and J lost 4 bases, with 13 bases between them. This CDR3 has 15 amino acids. CDR1 MDHEN and CDR2 SYDVKM come from the germline V gene. The CDR3 reads CASSLSGGVPYGYTF. The CDR3 DNA follows: TGTGCCAGCAGTTTATCCGGGGGTGTTCCCTATGGCTACACCTTC.

J is TRBJ2-7 and V is TRBV11-3; 9 positions agree with TRBD2. J was trimmed by 5 bases and V by 1 base; bases with no gene match: 3. The CDR3 loop spans 14 amino acids. The germline gives CDR1 SGHNT, CDR2 YENEEA. The CDR3 region has the DNA TGTGCCAGCAGCTTAGGCCGGACTAGCGACGAGCAGTACTTC. It specifies CASSLGRTSDEQYF.

The chain combines TRBV5-6 with TRBJ2-1, with TRBD1 matching 7 bases. The CDR3 length is 14 residues. The V gene end was trimmed by 4 bases and the J gene end by 2 bases; junction bases not matched to a gene: 3. Germline V gives CDR1 SGHDT, CDR2 YYEEEE. The CDR3 coding sequence is TGTGCCAGCAGCCTGGGACAGCCCTACAATGAGCAGTTCTTC. This translates into CASSLGQPYNEQFF. Full variable domain (outside the CDR3, taken from reference TRBV5-6 and TRBJ2-1): DAGVTQSPTHLIKTRGQQVTLRCSPKSGHDTVSWYQQALGQGPQFIFQYYEEEERQRGNFPDRFSGHQFPNYSSELNVNALLLGDSALYLCASSLGQPYNEQFFGPGTRLTVL.

The genes are TRBV7-7 and TRBJ2-5, with a tentative D call TRBD1 (6 bases). CDR3 length: 15 amino acids. Germline loops: CDR1 SSHAT, CDR2 FNYEAQ (reference sequence). V was pared by 5 bases and J by 4 bases, with 17 bases between. The CDR3: CASSIQGLSGETQYF. The CDR3 DNA follows: TGTGCCAGCAGCATTCAGGGGCTCTCGGGAGAGACCCAGTACTTC. Full variable domain (missing parts from reference TRBV7-7 and TRBJ2-5): GAGVSQSPRYKVTKRGQDVTLRCDPISSHATLYWYQQALGQGPEFLTYFNYEAQPDKSGLPSDRFSAERPEGSISTLTIQRTEQRDSAMYRCASSIQGLSGETQYFGPGTRLLVL.

The rearrangement uses TRBV6-6 and TRBJ1-5; possible D gene TRBD1, 6 bases. CDR1 is MNHNY and CDR2 is SVGAGI in the germline V gene (reference sequence). Trimming pared 2 bases from V and 7 bases from J, leaving 9 bases between. The CDR3 extends over 13 amino acids. CDR3 nucleotides: TGTGCCAGCAGTTACGGACAGAAGCAGCCCCAGCATTTT. Its protein is CASSYGQKQPQHF.

The V call is TRBV28, the J call TRBJ2-7; TRBD1 matches 7 bases. The V gene's germline CDR1 is MDHEN and CDR2 SYDVKM. V shed 11 bases and J 2 bases; nucleotides not matched to a gene: 9. This CDR3 is 13 amino acids long. The CDR3 DNA follows: TGTGCCGCCTGGGGACAGAATCCCTACGAGCAGTACTTC. Amino acids: CAAWGQNPYEQYF.

This chain links TRBV5-1 with TRBJ2-1; weak D call: TRBD2 (6 bases). Trimming removed 0 bases from V and 9 bases from J, with 19 bases in between. This CDR3 spans 16 amino acids. In germline, CDR1 is SGHRS, CDR2 YFSETQ. This CDR3 reads CASSLGPVGEVPEQFF. The CDR3 coding sequence is TGCGCCAGCAGCTTGGGCCCCGTCGGGGAGGTTCCTGAGCAGTTCTTC.

The chain combines TRBV23-1 with TRBJ2-6; 8 bases line up with TRBD1. TRBV23-1 is filed as an ORF, its function uncertain. Germline trimming cut 7 bases from V and 2 bases from J; bases unmatched to any gene: 4. The CDR3 loop spans 15 amino acids. In DNA, the CDR3 is TGCGCCAGCACCACGGGACAGGCTGGGGCCAACGTCCTGACTTTC. Translated, it gives CASTTGQAGANVLTF.

This clone turned up a few times. The chain recombines TRBV2 with TRBJ2-7; TRBD1 matches 7 bases. The germline CDR1 and CDR2 sequences are SNHLY and FYNNEI. This CDR3 has 15 amino acids. Trimming took 7 bases from V and 3 from J; bases not matched to a gene: 12. CDR3: CASNRDSHPVYEQYF. The DNA for the CDR3 is TGTGCCAGCAACCGGGACAGCCACCCGGTCTACGAGCAGTACTTC.

As regards this clone: Other DNA sequences from this sample encode an identical CDR3 as well. The rearrangement joins TRBV7-2 to TRBJ2-7, with D unresolved. Germline CDR1 and CDR2: SGHTA and FQGNSA. Trimming pared 0 bases from V and 6 bases from J, leaving 6 bases between. The CDR3 has 12 residues. CDR3 residues: CASSLAGFEQYF. CDR3 nucleotide sequence: TGTGCCAGCAGCTTAGCGGGTTTCGAGCAGTACTTC.

The chain employs TRBV7-8 and TRBJ1-1, with D hard to call. Germline V CDR1 and CDR2: SGHVS, FQNEAQ. This CDR3 comprises 15 residues. V lost 0 bases and J 1 base, leaving 9 bases between the germline ends. The CDR3 DNA follows: TGTGCCAGCAGCTTAGCGCTTTGGGCGAACACTGAAGCTTTCTTT. The encoded protein is CASSLALWANTEAFF.

A remark on this clone: This CDR3 is also generated by other DNA sequences in the sample. The chain joins TRBV28 to TRBJ1-2; no reliable D call. This CDR3 is built from 12 residues. The V and J ends lost 3 bases and 5 bases respectively, with 7 bases between them. CDR1 is MDHEN, CDR2 SYDVKM, per germline. DNA for the CDR3: TGTGCCAGCAGTTTGCGCGGATATGGCTACACCTTC. Its translation is CASSLRGYGYTF.

V usage is TRBV2 and J usage is TRBJ1-1; D is possibly TRBD1 (6 bases). Trimming shortened V by 5 bases and J by 4 bases, and 11 bases separated the two germline ends. Germline V gives CDR1 SNHLY, CDR2 FYNNEI. The CDR3 is made up of 13 amino acids. The CDR3 is CASSYGQRTEAFF. For the CDR3, the DNA is TGTGCCAGCAGTTACGGACAGCGCACTGAAGCTTTCTTT.

The gene calls are TRBV11-2 and TRBJ2-2, with 9 bases identical to TRBD1. The CDR3 length is 19 residues. Germline lookup yields CDR1 SGHAT and CDR2 FQNNGV. The J segment lost 5 bases and the V segment lost 2 bases, leaving 15 bases of the junction unmatched. CDR3 DNA: TGTGCCAGCAGCTTACTTTGGGGGTCAGGGACAGGGTTAACCGGGGAGCTGTTTTTT. It is translated as CASSLLWGSGTGLTGELFF. The complete variable domain, with remaining parts taken from reference TRBV11-2 and TRBJ2-2, reads EAGVAQSPRYKIIEKRQSVAFWCNPISGHATLYWYQQILGQGPKLLIQFQNNGVVDDSQLPKDRFSAERLKGVDSTLKIQPAKLEDSAVYLCASSLLWGSGTGLTGELFFGEGSRLTVL.

CDR3 bases: TGTGCCAGCAGCCCTCCGACCGCAGGGAGCTCCTACGAGCAGTACTTC. Protein sequence: CASSPPTAGSSYEQYF. The V and J genes are TRBV7-8 and TRBJ2-7, with D perhaps being TRBD1 or TRBD2 (5 bases each). Germline CDR1 SGHVS, CDR2 FQNEAQ. CDR3 length equals 16 residues. Trimming stripped 5 bases from V and 0 bases from J, with 17 bases between.

V usage is TRBV2 and J usage is TRBJ1-5, with 9 bases fitting TRBD1. CDR1 and CDR2 from the germline V gene are SNHLY and FYNNEI. V was pared by 4 bases and J by 4 bases, with 11 bases of the junction left unmatched. The CDR3 covers 17 residues. CDR3 in amino acids: CASSGDRVGAANQPQHF. The CDR3 DNA reads TGTGCCAGCAGTGGGGACAGGGTTGGGGCTGCGAATCAGCCCCAGCATTTT.

This clone was picked up a small number of times. This chain links TRBV7-2 with TRBJ2-4; the D call may be TRBD1 or TRBD2 (6 bases each). V shed 2 bases and J shed 0 bases, with 8 bases lying between them. Germline V gene data show CDR1 as SGHTA and CDR2 as FQGNSA. CDR3 length equals 15 residues. The CDR3 coding sequence is TGTGCCAGCAGCTTAAGGGGGGTAGCCAAAAACATTCAGTACTTC. It codes for CASSLRGVAKNIQYF.

The rearrangement uses TRBV5-1 and TRBJ2-1; D is perhaps TRBD1 or TRBD2 (6 bases each). This CDR3 has 15 residues. V shed 0 bases and J shed 7 bases, with 14 bases lying between them. The germline V gene has CDR1 SGHRS and CDR2 YFSETQ. CDR3 bases: TGCGCCAGCAGCTTGGCGGGGGACAAAGGGAATGAGCAGTTCTTC. It encodes CASSLAGDKGNEQFF.

To note about this clone: Different DNA sequences within this sample yield the same CDR3. The CDR3 here is CASSFSANTEAFF. CDR3 nucleotides: TGTGCCAGCAGCTTCTCTGCTAACACTGAAGCTTTCTTT. The chain uses TRBV7-9 and TRBJ1-1; D uncertain. Trimming pared 3 bases from V and 2 bases from J, leaving 7 bases between. This CDR3 comprises 13 residues. Germline-derived CDR1 and CDR2 are SEHNR and FQNEAQ (reference sequence). Looking up the rest from reference TRBV7-9 and TRBJ1-1 gives the full variable domain: DTGVSQNPRHKITKRGQNVTFRCDPISEHNRLYWYRQTLGQGPEFLTYFQNEAQLEKSRLLSDRFSAERPKGSFSTLEIQRTEQGDSAMYLCASSFSANTEAFFGQGTRLTVV.

The rearrangement uses TRBV20-1 and TRBJ2-5; no clear D gene. Trimming removed 7 bases at V and 5 bases at J, with 11 bases between. Germline V gene sequence: CDR1 DFQATT, CDR2 SNEGSKA (reference sequence). The CDR3 loop spans 11 amino acids. In nucleotides, the CDR3 is TGCAGTGTGGTCCCCGGGGAGACCCAGTACTTC. This encodes CSVVPGETQYF.

About this clone itself: Other DNA sequences within the sample encode an identical CDR3. V usage is TRBV5-1 and J usage is TRBJ2-1, with D perhaps matching TRBD2 (5 bases). The V end lost 0 bases, the J end lost 1 base, and 8 bases lay between the germline ends. The germline V gene has CDR1 SGHRS and CDR2 YFSETQ. The CDR3 covers 15 residues. The CDR3 DNA sequence: TGCGCCAGCAGCTTGGGAGGGATTTCCTACAATGAGCAGTTCTTC. Amino acids: CASSLGGISYNEQFF. The entire variable domain, with the rest obtained from reference TRBV5-1 and TRBJ2-1, is as follows: KAGVTQTPRYLIKTRGQQVTLSCSPISGHRSVSWYQQTPGQGLQFLFEYFSETQRNKGNFPGRFSGRQFSNSRSEMNVSTLELGDSALYLCASSLGGISYNEQFFGPGTRLTVL.

The chain joins TRBV29-1 to TRBJ1-1; D might be TRBD1 (6 bases). The V end was cut by 7 bases, the J end by 3 bases, with 15 bases between. This CDR3 region has 13 residues. Germline assignment: CDR1 SQVTM and CDR2 ANQGSEA. CDR3 loop: CSAHWGADTEAFF. The DNA of the CDR3 is TGCAGCGCCCACTGGGGGGCGGACACTGAAGCTTTCTTT.

With respect to this clone: Different DNA sequences within this sample yield the same CDR3. The chain links TRBV20-1 to TRBJ2-5, with unresolved D. Germline-derived CDR1 and CDR2 are DFQATT and SNEGSKA (reference sequence). The CDR3 extends over 11 amino acids. Trimming cost V 5 bases and J 5 bases, with 9 bases left between them. CDR3 nucleotides: TGCAGTGCTCGACCGGAGGAGACCCAGTACTTC. It specifies CSARPEETQYF.